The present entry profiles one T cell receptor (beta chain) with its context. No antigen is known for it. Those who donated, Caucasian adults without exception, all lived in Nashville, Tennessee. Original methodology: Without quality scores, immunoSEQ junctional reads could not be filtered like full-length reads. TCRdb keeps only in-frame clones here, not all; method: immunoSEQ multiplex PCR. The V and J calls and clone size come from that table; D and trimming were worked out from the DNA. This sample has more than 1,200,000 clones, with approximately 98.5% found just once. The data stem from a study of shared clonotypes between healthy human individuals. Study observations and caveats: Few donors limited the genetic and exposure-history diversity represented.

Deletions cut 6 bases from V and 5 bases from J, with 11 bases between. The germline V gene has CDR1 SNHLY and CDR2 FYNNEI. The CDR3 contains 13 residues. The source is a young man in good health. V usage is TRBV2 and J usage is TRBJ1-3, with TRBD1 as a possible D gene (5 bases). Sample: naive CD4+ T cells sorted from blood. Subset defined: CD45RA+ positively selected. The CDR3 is CASRGQPRNTIYF. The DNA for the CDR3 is TGTGCCAGCAGGGGGCAACCTCGAAACACCATATATTTT.